Below are 10 T cell receptor beta chains sequenced from a single sample in a study of response to subunit inactivated influenza vaccine. TCRdb redid the calling of the RT-PCR reads with MiXCR, one entry per CDR3 protein. The sample lists hundreds of thousands of distinct CDR3 sequences, around 13% occurring once. Sequenced here: PBMCs from blood, sampled roughly 46 days after vaccination. The source of these receptors is a man aged 45-65 years who received an inactivated influenza vaccine.

This clonotype showed up just a few times. This chain connects TRBV20-1 to TRBJ2-1, with D possibly TRBD2 on 7 matching bases. Germline CDR1 reads DFQATT; CDR2 reads SNEGSKA (reference sequence). The germline V and J ends were trimmed by 6 bases and 7 bases, with 22 bases remaining between them. The CDR3 covers 15 residues. The CDR3 DNA sequence: TGCAGTGCACCGAGGGGGGGGGCCTCTAGGAATGAGCAGTTCTTC. Its translation is CSAPRGGASRNEQFF.

The rearrangement uses TRBV29-1 and TRBJ2-3; D may be TRBD2 (5 bases). Germline assignment: CDR1 SQVTM and CDR2 ANQGSEA. V shed 5 bases and J shed 0 bases, with 12 bases lying between them. The CDR3 totals 14 residues. This CDR3 reads CSVSWTGSTDTQYF. The CDR3 nucleotides read TGCAGCGTTAGTTGGACGGGGAGCACAGATACGCAGTATTTT.

This clonotype has more than one count but fewer than ten. The chain recombines TRBV2 with TRBJ1-6; D not certain. CDR1 and CDR2 (germline): SNHLY, FYNNEI. This CDR3 is 17 amino acids long. The germline V and J ends were trimmed by 5 bases and 5 bases, with 19 bases remaining between them. The CDR3 nucleotides read TGTGCCAGCAGTCACAGCGGGTTGCCGCTTAATAATTCACCCCTCCACTTT. Translation gives CASSHSGLPLNNSPLHF.

This clonotype came up a few times. This rearrangement joins TRBV6-2 or TRBV6-3 to TRBJ2-1; D not resolved. The CDR3 runs 15 residues. V lost 5 bases to trimming and J lost 0 bases, with 11 bases between them. Germline loops: CDR1 MNHEY, CDR2 SVGEGT. The CDR3 nucleotides read TGTGCCAGCAGTGCGCCAAGAAGCTCCTACAATGAGCAGTTCTTC. It translates to CASSAPRSSYNEQFF.

This clonotype was recorded a few times. V and J are TRBV9 and TRBJ2-7; D is ambiguous. Looked up from germline, CDR1 is SGDLS and CDR2 is YYNGEE. The CDR3 is made up of 13 amino acids. Trimming stripped 0 bases from V and 6 bases from J, with 10 bases between. CDR3 sequence (DNA): TGTGCCAGCAGCGTAGCACCCGCCGGCGAGCAGTACTTC. It yields the protein CASSVAPAGEQYF.

There are a few counts of this clonotype. The chain uses TRBV6-2 or TRBV6-3 and TRBJ1-5; D is perhaps TRBD1 (5 bases). With 5 bases removed from V and 1 base from J, the gap between germline ends came to 18 bases. The CDR3 runs 17 residues. CDR1 and CDR2 (germline): MNHEY, SVGEGT. The CDR3 nucleotides are TGTGCCAGCAGTCGGTGGACCCCGGGACGCAGCAATCAGCCCCAGCATTTT. Translating gives CASSRWTPGRSNQPQHF.

This clonotype was seen a few times. This sequence joins TRBV28 and TRBJ2-6; D not certain. Germline loops: CDR1 MDHEN, CDR2 SYDVKM. The CDR3 has 14 residues. Trimming left V 6 bases short and J 0 bases short, with 6 bases between. In DNA, the CDR3 is TGTGCCAGCAGACAGTCCTCTGGGGCCAACGTCCTGACTTTC. This codes for CASRQSSGANVLTF.

This clonotype was observed at least ten times. V gene TRBV20-1 combines with J gene TRBJ2-7; D uncertain. This CDR3 has 14 amino acids. Trimming removed 0 bases at V and 5 bases at J, with 14 bases between. Germline-derived CDR1 and CDR2 are DFQATT and SNEGSKA (reference sequence). The CDR3 sequence: CSARDRPSSDEQYF. The DNA of the CDR3 is TGCAGTGCTAGAGATCGTCCTAGTTCCGACGAGCAGTACTTC.

This clonotype turned up a few times. The V gene is TRBV28, the J gene TRBJ1-6; 8 bases agree with TRBD1. Per germline, CDR1 MDHEN and CDR2 SYDVKM. V shed 6 bases, J shed 7 bases, and the junction held 8 bases outside the gene matches. The CDR3 is made up of 15 amino acids. In DNA form, the CDR3 reads TGTGCCAGCAGGTTACCGGGACAGGCGAATTCACCCCTCCACTTT. Amino acids: CASRLPGQANSPLHF.

Concerning this clonotype: A much larger clone differs from this one at a single base, so this may be a read error. The V gene is TRBV5-1, the J gene TRBJ2-3, with 7 bases fitting TRBD2. This CDR3 is built from 15 residues. The V gene end was trimmed by 6 bases and the J gene end by 0 bases; junction bases not matched to a gene: 7. Germline assignment: CDR1 SGHRS and CDR2 YFSETQ. The CDR3 loop reads CASTSVTSSTDTQYF. The CDR3 bases are TGCGCCAGCACGTCCGTGACTAGCAGCACAGATACGCAGTATTTT.